The 10 T cell receptor beta chains below were found in one sample sequenced in a study of vaccination effects on CD4 cells after COVID-19. Antigen-specific CD4+ T cells expanded by the ViraFEST assay with viral peptide pools were then sequenced. Following a roughly ten-day culture, CD4+ T cells were purified. Documented for the person is a PCR-confirmed SARS-CoV-2 infection occurring between March and December 2020. Their target antigens are unknown. Repertoires were generated with immunoSEQ multiplex PCR, while TCRdb's copy carries only in-frame clones and drops some. The table has approximately 22,000 clones, more than 70% seen once. This material consisted of CD4+ T cells from PBMCs cultured with a peptide pool, taken before COVID-19 vaccination. All receptors come from a human donor who had a prior SARS-CoV-2 infection.

V and J are TRBV11-3 and TRBJ1-3; no firm D call. Germline V gives CDR1 SGHNT, CDR2 YENEEA. Trimming shortened V by 5 bases and J by 0 bases, and 11 bases separated the two germline ends. The CDR3 extends over 15 amino acids. CDR3 in amino acids: CASSPRRSSGNTIYF. In DNA, the CDR3 is TGTGCCAGCAGCCCCCGCAGGAGCTCTGGAAACACCATATATTTT.

The rearrangement uses TRBV27 and TRBJ2-7; 7 bases align to TRBD2. The J segment lost 0 bases and the V segment lost 0 bases, leaving 5 bases of the junction unmatched. Germline V CDR1 and CDR2: MNHEY, SMNVEV (reference sequence). The CDR3 is made up of 16 amino acids. The CDR3 spells CASSLSVGGSSYEQYF. CDR3 nucleotides: TGTGCCAGCAGTTTATCCGTGGGGGGGAGCTCCTACGAGCAGTACTTC.

The genes are TRBV2 and TRBJ2-4, with D possibly TRBD1 on 6 matching bases. The V and J ends lost 7 bases and 15 bases respectively, with 22 bases between them. Germline CDR1 is SNHLY and CDR2 is FYNNEI. The CDR3 extends over 13 amino acids. The DNA for the CDR3 is TGTGCCAGCACTGAGGAGCTGGGGGCCCCTCTGTACTTC. Translating it yields CASTEELGAPLYF.

The chain combines TRBV12-2 with TRBJ2-5; the D segment call TRBD2 is taken from the table without a DNA check. TRBV12-2 is a pseudogene locus. The CDR3 sequence is 13 residues long. The CDR3 loop reads CASRLVGGETQYF. CDR3 bases: TGTGCAAGTCGCTTAGTCGGCGGAGAGACCCAGTACTTC.

J is TRBJ2-1 and V is TRBV5-1; TRBD2 agrees at 12 bases. The CDR3 is made up of 16 amino acids. CDR1 is SGHRS, CDR2 YFSETQ, per germline. J was trimmed by 8 bases and V by 4 bases; bases with no gene match: 10. The CDR3 spells CASSRGSSGGADEQFF. CDR3 coding DNA: TGCGCCAGCAGCCGGGGGTCTAGCGGGGGGGCAGATGAGCAGTTCTTC.

This clone has a handful of counts. The chain couples TRBV7-2 to TRBJ2-5; D perhaps matches TRBD2 (5 bases). The germline V gene encodes CDR1 SGHTA and CDR2 FQGNSA. The germline V and J ends were trimmed by 7 bases and 4 bases, with 22 bases remaining between them. The CDR3 runs to 16 residues. CDR3: CASTLRRLGVGETQYF. Here the CDR3 DNA reads TGTGCCAGCACTCTAAGGCGGCTCGGGGTCGGAGAGACCCAGTACTTC.

The J gene is TRBJ1-4, the V gene TRBV27; no reliable D call. Germline V gene data show CDR1 as MNHEY and CDR2 as SMNVEV (reference sequence). This CDR3 has 16 residues. V lost 1 base and J lost 0, with 9 bases in between. The CDR3, as DNA: TGTGCCAGCAGTTTATTCGGAGAGGCAACTAATGAAAAACTGTTTTTT. Encoded protein: CASSLFGEATNEKLFF.

Regarding this clone: The sample carries other DNA sequences with the same CDR3. V is TRBV7-2 and J is TRBJ2-5; 7 bases fit TRBD2. Per the germline V gene, CDR1 is SGHTA and CDR2 is FQGNSA. This CDR3 is built from 13 residues. Trimming cost V 5 bases and J 5 bases; bases outside gene matches: 5. The CDR3 DNA follows: TGTGCCAGCAGCCGTGGGGGGGAGGAGACCCAGTACTTC. Translating it yields CASSRGGEETQYF.

The J gene is TRBJ2-7, the V gene TRBV5-6; 9 bases match TRBD2. From germline, CDR1 is SGHDT and CDR2 YYEEEE. The junction had 7 bases not matched to a gene; V was cut back by 6 bases and J by 0 bases. This CDR3 is 15 amino acids long. CDR3 DNA sequence: TGTGCCAGCACCCCACTAGCGGGCTTCTCCTACGAGCAGTACTTC. This gives the protein CASTPLAGFSYEQYF. Filled out from reference TRBV5-6 and TRBJ2-7, the complete variable domain reads DAGVTQSPTHLIKTRGQQVTLRCSPKSGHDTVSWYQQALGQGPQFIFQYYEEEERQRGNFPDRFSGHQFPNYSSELNVNALLLGDSALYLCASTPLAGFSYEQYFGPGTRLTVT.

The rearrangement joins TRBV4-3 to TRBJ2-1, with D unclear. V dropped 0 bases and J dropped 5 bases, with 8 bases sitting between them. Per germline, CDR1 LGHNA and CDR2 YSLEER. This CDR3 has 14 residues. Written as DNA, the CDR3 is TGCGCCAGCAGCCAAGACTCGCCAAACAATGAGCAGTTCTTC. Protein: CASSQDSPNNEQFF.